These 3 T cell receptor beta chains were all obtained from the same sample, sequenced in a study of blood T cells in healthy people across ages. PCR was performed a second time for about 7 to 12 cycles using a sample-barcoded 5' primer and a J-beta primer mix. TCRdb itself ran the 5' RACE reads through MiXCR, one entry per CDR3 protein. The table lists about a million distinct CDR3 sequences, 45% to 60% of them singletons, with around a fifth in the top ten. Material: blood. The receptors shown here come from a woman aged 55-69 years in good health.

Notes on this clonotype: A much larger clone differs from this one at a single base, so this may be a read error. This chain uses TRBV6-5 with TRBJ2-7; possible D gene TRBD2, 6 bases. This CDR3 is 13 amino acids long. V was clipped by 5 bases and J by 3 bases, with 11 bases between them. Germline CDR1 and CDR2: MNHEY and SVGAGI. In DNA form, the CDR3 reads TGTGCCAGCAGTCATGGACTAAACTACGAGCAGTACTTC. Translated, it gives CASSHGLNYEQYF.

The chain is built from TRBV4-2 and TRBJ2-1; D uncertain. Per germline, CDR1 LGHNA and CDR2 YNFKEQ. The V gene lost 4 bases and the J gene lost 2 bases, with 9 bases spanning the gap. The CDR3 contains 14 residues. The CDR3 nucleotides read TGTGCCAGCAGCCCTTTGTCAGCCTACAATGAGCAGTTCTTC. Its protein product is CASSPLSAYNEQFF.

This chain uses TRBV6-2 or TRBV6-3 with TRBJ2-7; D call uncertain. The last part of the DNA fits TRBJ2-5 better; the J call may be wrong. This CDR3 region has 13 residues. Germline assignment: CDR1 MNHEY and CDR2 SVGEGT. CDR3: CASSQHLTGTQYF. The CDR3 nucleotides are TGTGCCAGCAGTCAGCACCTAACGGGGACCCAGTACTTC.